One and the same sample provided the 30 T cell receptor beta chains below, sequenced in a study of T cells in Graves' hyperthyroidism and ophthalmopathy. RNA transcripts served as the template for amplifying TCR beta CDR3 regions. First-round RT-PCR with HTBI primers amplified the TCR CDR3 region. Via MiXCR, TCRdb re-called the multiplex PCR reads, giving one row per CDR3 protein. This table holds 650,000 to 750,000 distinct CDR3 sequences, roughly 15% found once. Sequenced sample: blood. These receptors were obtained from a woman between 18 and 29 years old with Graves' hyperthyroidism.

This clonotype was picked up many times. The chain has TRBV6-2 or TRBV6-3 and TRBJ2-2, with 9 positions matching TRBD2. In germline, CDR1 is MNHEY, CDR2 SVGEGT. The CDR3 is made up of 17 amino acids. The V and J ends lost 0 bases and 7 bases, in that order; junction bases with no gene match: 9. The CDR3 nucleotides are TGTGCCAGCAGTTACTCGTTTGCGGGAGGGCCGAACGGGGAGCTGTTTTTT. This gives the protein CASSYSFAGGPNGELFF.

V is TRBV11-3 and J is TRBJ2-2; D is uncertain. With 1 base removed from V and 1 base from J, the gap between germline ends came to 10 bases. The CDR3 consists of 16 residues. The germline CDR1 and CDR2 sequences are SGHNT and YENEEA. Here the CDR3 DNA reads TGTGCCAGCAGCTTAGCGATGACCGGGAACACCGGGGAGCTGTTTTTT. This encodes CASSLAMTGNTGELFF.

There are many counts of this clonotype. The rearrangement joins TRBV27 to TRBJ2-7, with 7 positions matching TRBD1. In germline, CDR1 is MNHEY, CDR2 SMNVEV (reference sequence). The CDR3 runs 15 residues. V dropped 5 bases and J dropped 0; count of bases not matched to a gene: 7. The CDR3 DNA reads as TGTGCCAGCAGTGTTACAGGGGTTAACTCCTACGAGCAGTACTTC. Its protein product is CASSVTGVNSYEQYF.

This chain's CDR3 is CAISEFATEEFF. The CDR3 DNA reads as TGTGCCATCAGTGAGTTCGCGACCGAAGAGTTCTTC. The chain recombines TRBV10-3 with TRBJ2-1; D is unresolved. The CDR3 has 12 residues. V was clipped by 1 base and J by 14 bases, with 12 bases between them. Germline values: CDR1 ENHRY, CDR2 SYGVKD.

This clonotype was detected only a few times. The junction departs from germline at one end; a sequencing error may be responsible. This chain joins TRBV5-1 and TRBJ2-7; the D gene could be TRBD1 or TRBD2 (5 bases each). CDR1 is SGHRS, CDR2 YFSETQ, per germline. The CDR3 extends over 14 amino acids. The CDR3 DNA sequence: TGCGCCTGCAGCTTCGGGGCCACGTACGTCGAGCAGTACTTC. Translated: CACSFGATYVEQYF.

Points on this clonotype: The CDR3 end shows no conserved phenylalanine or tryptophan, and so a read error is likely. This chain uses TRBV5-1 with TRBJ2-3; possible D gene TRBD1, 6 bases. V was clipped by 5 bases and J by 1 base, with 11 bases between them. CDR1 and CDR2 (germline): SGHRS, YFSETQ. The CDR3 extends over 14 amino acids. CDR3 sequence reads: CASRGQLGTDTQYS. Here the CDR3 DNA reads TGCGCCAGCAGAGGACAGCTGGGCACAGATACGCAGTATTCT.

This clonotype was recorded at least ten times. This chain uses TRBV28 with TRBJ2-1; the match to TRBD2 covers 13 bases. Germline V gene sequence: CDR1 MDHEN, CDR2 SYDVKM. Losses at the gene ends were 5 bases for V and 10 bases for J; bases not matched to a gene: 11. The CDR3 extends over 16 amino acids. The CDR3 here is CASSRGGLAGSGEQFF. The DNA of the CDR3 is TGTGCCAGCAGTAGAGGGGGACTAGCGGGATCGGGGGAGCAGTTCTTC.

This clonotype was seen many times. The chain employs TRBV7-2 and TRBJ1-1, with TRBD1 as a possible D gene (5 bases). The CDR3 totals 16 residues. V was clipped by 3 bases and J by 4 bases, with 18 bases between them. Germline values: CDR1 SGHTA, CDR2 FQGNSA. The CDR3 spells CASSFPDISGGTEAFF. CDR3 nucleotides: TGTGCCAGCAGCTTCCCGGACATCTCGGGGGGCACTGAAGCTTTCTTT.

This clonotype was picked up many times. The V gene is TRBV13, the J gene TRBJ2-1; tentatively, D is TRBD2 (6 bases). V gave up 8 bases and J gave up 1 base, with 12 bases separating them. CDR1 is PRHDT and CDR2 is FYEKMQ in the germline V gene (reference sequence). This CDR3 spans 14 amino acids. The CDR3, as DNA: TGTGCCAGCGGGGGGATCGGGTCCTACAATGAGCAGTTCTTC. Protein product: CASGGIGSYNEQFF.

The V and J genes are TRBV15 and TRBJ2-2; 8 nucleotides align to TRBD2. V lost 7 bases and J lost 10; bases outside the gene matches: 8. Germline V gene data show CDR1 as LNHNV and CDR2 as YYDKDF (reference sequence). The CDR3 loop spans 13 amino acids. In DNA form, the CDR3 reads TGTGCCACCAACAGCGGGAGCACGACGGAGCTGTTTTTT. Amino acids: CATNSGSTTELFF.

This clonotype was recorded at least ten times. This rearrangement joins TRBV7-2 to TRBJ2-3; no firm D call. This CDR3 is 14 amino acids long. The V end was cut by 5 bases, the J end by 0 bases, with 9 bases between. In germline, CDR1 is SGHTA, CDR2 FQGNSA. The CDR3 region has the DNA TGTGCCAGCAGCCCTGGACCTAGCACAGATACGCAGTATTTT. Encoded protein: CASSPGPSTDTQYF.

This clonotype came up a few times. The chain has TRBV7-9 and TRBJ2-1, with 7 bases aligning to TRBD2. The length of the CDR3 is 15 residues. Germline V lookup: CDR1 SEHNR, CDR2 FQNEAQ (reference sequence). After removal of 4 bases from V and 6 bases from J, the junction contained 9 bases not matched to a gene. CDR3 sequence (DNA): TGTGCCAGCAGCTCCTTCGCGGGGGTCCCCAATGAGCAGTTCTTC. Translating it yields CASSSFAGVPNEQFF.

In this sample, this clonotype turned up many times. The V call is TRBV2, the J call TRBJ2-1; D gene unclear. The CDR3 length is 11 residues. Germline CDR1 reads SNHLY; CDR2 reads FYNNEI. The germline V and J ends were trimmed by 6 bases and 9 bases, with 9 bases remaining between them. The chain's CDR3 is CASSASTEQFF. The CDR3 nucleotides read TGTGCCAGCAGCGCCAGTACTGAGCAGTTCTTC.

The rearrangement joins TRBV20-1 to TRBJ2-1; D is unresolved. Trimming pared 5 bases from V and 7 bases from J, leaving 9 bases between. The length of the CDR3 is 11 residues. CDR1 and CDR2 from the germline V gene are DFQATT and SNEGSKA (reference sequence). CDR3 amino acids: CSAAEQNEQFF. The CDR3 DNA is TGCAGTGCTGCCGAGCAAAATGAGCAGTTCTTC.

The chain is built from TRBV10-3 and TRBJ1-5; TRBD1 is a possible D gene (6 bases). CDR1 ENHRY and CDR2 SYGVKD come from the germline V gene. Trimming pared 6 bases from V and 1 base from J, leaving 13 bases between. The CDR3 runs 15 residues. As DNA, the CDR3 is TGTGCCATCAGCCCCGGGACATTCAGCAATCAGCCCCAGCATTTT. It yields the protein CAISPGTFSNQPQHF.

This clonotype showed up just a few times. The V call is TRBV30, the J call TRBJ2-7; TRBD1 matches at 9 bases. The ends lost 5 bases at V and 4 bases at J; junction bases unmatched: 9. The CDR3 runs 14 residues. CDR1 is GTSNPN, CDR2 SVGIG, per germline (reference sequence). The CDR3 loop is CAWGTPGQGYEQYF. CDR3 in DNA: TGTGCCTGGGGGACACCGGGACAGGGATACGAGCAGTACTTC.

The rearrangement joins TRBV30 to TRBJ2-1; the match to TRBD2 covers 7 bases. The CDR3 is 15 amino acids. Per germline, CDR1 GTSNPN and CDR2 SVGIG (reference sequence). The ends lost 0 bases at V and 2 bases at J; junction bases unmatched: 4. The CDR3 reads CAWSVGGMAYNEQFF. The CDR3 nucleotides are TGTGCCTGGAGTGTCGGGGGGATGGCCTACAATGAGCAGTTCTTC.

At least ten counts were recorded for this clonotype. This chain links TRBV5-1 with TRBJ2-1; 9 nucleotides align to TRBD2. Germline CDR1 is SGHRS and CDR2 is YFSETQ. The CDR3 sequence is 17 residues long. J lost 0 bases, V lost 1 base, and 5 bases had no gene match. The CDR3 region is CASSLRTSVLSYNEQFF. Written as DNA, the CDR3 is TGCGCCAGCAGCTTGCGGACTAGCGTTCTCTCCTACAATGAGCAGTTCTTC.

This rearrangement joins TRBV19 to TRBJ2-3, with D perhaps TRBD2 (7 bases). This CDR3 has 14 residues. With 7 bases removed from V and 3 bases from J, the gap between germline ends came to 14 bases. Germline CDR1 and CDR2: LNHDA and SQIVND (reference sequence). CDR3 protein: CASMRGLETDTQYF. For the CDR3, the DNA is TGTGCCAGTATGCGGGGGCTGGAAACAGATACGCAGTATTTT.

This clonotype occurred many times. This chain links TRBV11-3 with TRBJ2-3; 11 positions agree with TRBD1. This CDR3 comprises 14 residues. The germline V gene encodes CDR1 SGHNT and CDR2 YENEEA. J gave up 4 bases and V 4 bases, and 1 base lay outside the gene matches. The CDR3 loop is CASSWGQGADTQYF. The CDR3 DNA is TGTGCCAGCAGCTGGGGACAGGGGGCAGATACGCAGTATTTT.

Comments on this clonotype: A much larger clone lies one base from this, so it may be a read error. This is likely a read error, given that the CDR3 carries no conserved phenylalanine or tryptophan at its end. The chain couples TRBV20-1 to TRBJ2-7, with D hard to call. V shed 3 bases and J shed 0 bases, with 9 bases lying between them. This CDR3 comprises 13 residues. The germline gives CDR1 DFQATT, CDR2 SNEGSKA (reference sequence). The CDR3 is CSASGLSSYEQYL. CDR3 in DNA: TGCAGTGCTAGCGGGTTGAGCTCCTACGAGCAGTACTTA.

The rearrangement uses TRBV6-1 and TRBJ1-2; tentatively, D is TRBD1 (6 bases). The germline V and J ends were trimmed by 3 bases and 8 bases, with 19 bases remaining between them. The germline V gene has CDR1 MNHNS and CDR2 SASEGT. The length of the CDR3 is 15 residues. CDR3 in DNA: TGTGCCAGCAGTGACGCCCCGGTACAGCAGGGGGGCTACACCTTC. This codes for CASSDAPVQQGGYTF.

This clonotype was seen more than once but under ten times. The CDR3 is CASSPLAGAKLTTYEQYF. As DNA, the CDR3 is TGTGCCAGCAGCCCCCTGGCGGGCGCGAAGCTCACGACCTACGAGCAGTACTTC. The rearrangement links TRBV7-9 to TRBJ2-7; possibly TRBD2 for D (5 bases). Trimming removed 5 bases from V and 2 bases from J, with 25 bases in between. The CDR3 has 18 residues. Germline values: CDR1 SEHNR, CDR2 FQNEAQ (reference sequence).

This clonotype was observed a handful of times. The rearrangement uses TRBV19 and TRBJ2-1; weak D call: TRBD2 (5 bases). Germline CDR1 LNHDA, CDR2 SQIVND (reference sequence). CDR3 length equals 12 residues. V was shortened by 5 bases and J by 7 bases, with 9 bases between the two germline ends. The CDR3 loop is CASSSRRNEQFF. The CDR3 coding sequence is TGTGCCAGTAGTTCGCGGAGGAATGAGCAGTTCTTC.

This rearrangement joins TRBV27 to TRBJ2-1; the D gene is possibly TRBD1 (7 bases). The CDR3 is made up of 19 amino acids. Per the germline V gene, CDR1 is MNHEY and CDR2 is SMNVEV (reference sequence). Trimming left V 8 bases short and J 2 bases short, with 28 bases between. The CDR3 DNA reads TGTGCCAGCTCAGGCGCGGGACAGCCACGTATTACCCCCTACAATGAGCAGTTCTTC. Amino acid sequence: CASSGAGQPRITPYNEQFF.

This clonotype occurred many times. This chain uses TRBV18 with TRBJ2-7; D perhaps matches TRBD2 (5 bases). Between the trimmed V and J ends, which lost 1 base and 2 bases, there was a span of 9 bases. Germline V CDR1 and CDR2: KGHSH, LQKENI. The CDR3 length is 14 residues. In DNA form, the CDR3 reads TGTGCCAGCTCACCACGACCAGCGGCCTACGAGCAGTACTTC. Protein product: CASSPRPAAYEQYF.

V is TRBV7-9 and J is TRBJ1-2; D gene uncertain. The CDR3 sequence is 13 residues long. V dropped 2 bases and J dropped 6 bases, with 10 bases sitting between them. The germline V gene has CDR1 SEHNR and CDR2 FQNEAQ (reference sequence). The DNA of the CDR3 is TGTGCCAGCAGCTTAAGTCCCATCAATGGCTACACCTTC. Protein: CASSLSPINGYTF.

This clonotype was seen at least ten times. The V call is TRBV3-1, the J call TRBJ2-3; 9 bases match TRBD2. Per germline, CDR1 LGHDT and CDR2 YNNKEL (reference sequence). Trimming took 1 base from V and 4 from J; bases not matched to a gene: 6. The CDR3 consists of 16 residues. CDR3 nucleotides: TGTGCCAGCAGCCAAGGACTAGCGGAGGACTCAGATACGCAGTATTTT. This encodes CASSQGLAEDSDTQYF.

This clonotype was found a few times. This could be a read error, since a much larger clone is one nucleotide away. J is TRBJ1-5 and V is TRBV30, with a tentative D call TRBD1 (5 bases). The CDR3 loop spans 12 amino acids. Trimming left V 5 bases short and J 6 bases short, with 11 bases between. CDR1 is GTSNPN, CDR2 SVGIG, per germline (reference sequence). CDR3: CAWSTGGQPQHF. The CDR3 DNA reads TGTGCCTGGTCGACTGGGGGTCAGCCCCAGCATTTT.

This clonotype was recorded many times. The chain carries TRBV18 and TRBJ2-5, with D possibly matching TRBD1 (6 bases). V was trimmed by 4 bases and J by 2 bases, leaving 11 bases between them. Looked up from germline, CDR1 is KGHSH and CDR2 is LQKENI. This CDR3 contains 14 residues. CDR3 in DNA: TGTGCCAGCTCACAAAGACAGGAGCAAGAGACCCAGTACTTC. This sequence encodes CASSQRQEQETQYF.